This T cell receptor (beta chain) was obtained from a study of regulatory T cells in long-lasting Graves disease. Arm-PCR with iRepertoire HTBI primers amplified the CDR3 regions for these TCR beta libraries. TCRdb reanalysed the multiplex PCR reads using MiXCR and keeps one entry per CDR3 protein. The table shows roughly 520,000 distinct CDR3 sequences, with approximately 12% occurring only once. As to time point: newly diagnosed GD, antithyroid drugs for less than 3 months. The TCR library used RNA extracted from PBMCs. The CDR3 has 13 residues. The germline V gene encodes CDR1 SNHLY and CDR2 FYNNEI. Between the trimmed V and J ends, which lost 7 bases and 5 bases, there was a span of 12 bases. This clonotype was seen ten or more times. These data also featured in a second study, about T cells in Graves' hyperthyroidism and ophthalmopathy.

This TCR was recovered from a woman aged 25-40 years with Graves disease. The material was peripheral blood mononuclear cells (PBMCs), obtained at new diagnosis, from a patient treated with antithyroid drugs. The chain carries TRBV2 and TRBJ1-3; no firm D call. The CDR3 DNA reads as TGTGCCAGCAAGTCAGTGACCCGAAACACCATATATTTT. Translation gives CASKSVTRNTIYF.